A selection of T cell receptor beta chains follows, all from one sample in a study of blood T cell repertoires in COVID-19. Sequencing used immunoSEQ multiplex PCR; TCRdb keeps in-frame clones, though not all of them. The table includes 150,000 to 200,000 clones, around 83% detected once. Sequenced: PBMCs or T cells enriched from blood (not recorded which). These receptors all come from a woman in her thirties who had been exposed to COVID-19. The CDR3 runs from the conserved cysteine through the conserved F or W. The D gene is left open where the match is weak. Where a row states a size, it is once, few, many or the class of an expanded clone; other rows omit it.

v_call	clone_size	d_call	j_call	cdr3_aa	cdr3_nt
TRBV7-6	-	-	TRBJ1-1	CASSFGEENTEAFF	TGTGCCAGCAGCTTTGGAGAGGAGAACACTGAAGCTTTCTTT
TRBV27	once	-	TRBJ2-3	CASGRTTDTQYF	TGTGCCAGCGGGAGAACCACAGATACGCAGTATTTT
TRBV7-3	-	TRBD1	TRBJ1-2	CASSLGGQGSYGYTF	TGTGCCAGCAGCTTAGGGGGACAGGGCTCCTATGGCTACACCTTC
TRBV27	once	-	TRBJ1-1	CASRIFLIGGVGTEAFF	TGTGCCAGCAGAATTTTCCTAATAGGGGGAGTGGGAACTGAAGCTTTCTTT
TRBV5-6	-	-	TRBJ2-1	CASSLGRGRYEQFF	TGTGCCAGCAGCTTGGGACGTGGGCGCTATGAGCAGTTCTTC
TRBV2	-	TRBD1	TRBJ1-1	CASSGTGGTEAFF	TGTGCCAGCAGTGGGACAGGGGGCACTGAAGCTTTCTTT
TRBV2	-	-	TRBJ1-1	CASTGAAQGREAFF	TGTGCCAGCACTGGGGCGGCGCAGGGGCGTGAAGCTTTCTTT
TRBV6-2/TRBV6-3	-	-	TRBJ1-1	CASSYPRRDTEAFF	TGTGCCAGCAGTTACCCGAGGAGGGACACTGAAGCTTTCTTT
TRBV29-1	-	-	TRBJ1-2	CSVVPGDTTYGYTF	TGCAGCGTCGTACCCGGGGACACGACCTATGGCTACACCTTC
TRBV6-5	many	-	TRBJ2-2	CASSRPGVNTGELFF	TGTGCCAGCAGCAGACCGGGGGTTAACACCGGGGAGCTGTTTTTT
TRBV18	few	-	TRBJ1-2	CASSLLHAGDNYGYTF	TGTGCCAGCTCACTACTACACGCTGGAGATAACTATGGCTACACCTTC
TRBV25-1	-	TRBD1	TRBJ1-2	CASSAGTGDGYTF	TGTGCCAGCAGTGCTGGGACAGGGGACGGCTACACCTTC
TRBV6-1	-	-	TRBJ2-7	CASSEVAEQYF	TGTGCCAGCAGTGAAGTGGCCGAGCAGTACTTC
TRBV7-9	-	TRBD1	TRBJ2-7	CASELAGQGLNF	TGTGCCAGCGAGTTGGCGGGACAGGGTTTAAACTTC
TRBV11-3	few	TRBD1	TRBJ2-2	CASGRQGYGELFF	TGTGCCAGCGGAAGACAGGGGTACGGGGAGCTGTTTTTT
TRBV6-2/TRBV6-3	-	-	TRBJ2-7	CASSYAGTYEQYF	TGTGCCAGCAGTTACGCAGGGACCTACGAGCAGTACTTC
TRBV7-9	-	TRBD1	TRBJ2-1	CASSLWTGSHNEQFF	TGTGCCAGCAGCCTGTGGACAGGGTCCCACAATGAGCAGTTCTTC
TRBV27	-	TRBD1	TRBJ2-7	CASSPYGQAPYEQYF	TGTGCCAGCAGTCCGTACGGACAGGCGCCCTACGAGCAGTACTTC
TRBV6-2/TRBV6-3	once	TRBD1	TRBJ1-2	CASSYYKRDRGYGYTF	TGTGCCAGCAGTTACTACAAAAGGGACAGGGGCTATGGCTACACCTTC
TRBV6-5	-	-	TRBJ1-2	CASSKQGMGYTF	TGTGCCAGCAGCAAACAGGGCATGGGCTACACCTTC
TRBV18	-	-	TRBJ2-5	CASSLAGETQYF	TGTGCCAGCTCACTTGCGGGAGAGACCCAGTACTTC
TRBV27	few	-	TRBJ1-2	CASSLLGRSDGYTF	TGTGCCAGCAGTTTATTAGGCAGGTCCGACGGCTACACCTTC
TRBV12-3/TRBV12-4	once	TRBD1	TRBJ1-1	CASSLARGAEAFF	TGTGCCAGCAGTTTAGCCAGGGGGGCTGAAGCTTTCTTT
TRBV6-2/TRBV6-3	-	TRBD2	TRBJ2-3	CASSYLRGADTQYF	TGTGCCAGCAGTTACTTACGGGGGGCAGATACGCAGTATTTT
TRBV29-1	-	TRBD2	TRBJ2-3	CSVDGLAGTDTQYF	TGCAGCGTTGATGGACTAGCGGGCACAGATACGCAGTATTTT
TRBV7-3	once	TRBD1	TRBJ1-1	CASSWTGGNEAFF	TGTGCCAGCAGCTGGACAGGGGGCAACGAGGCTTTCTTT
TRBV19	-	-	TRBJ2-2	CATKETDGELFF	TGTGCCACCAAGGAGACAGACGGGGAGCTGTTTTTT
TRBV20-1	-	-	TRBJ2-7	CSASRVYEQYF	TGCAGTGCGTCGAGGGTCTACGAGCAGTACTTC
TRBV11-3	once	-	TRBJ2-1	CASSSGDQYDHEQFF	TGTGCCAGCAGCTCAGGGGACCAGTACGACCATGAGCAGTTCTTC
TRBV11-2	once	TRBD2	TRBJ2-7	CASSLGAGGGEQYF	TGTGCCAGCAGCTTGGGAGCCGGGGGGGGCGAGCAGTACTTC
TRBV18	-	TRBD1	TRBJ1-5	CASNTGGVNQPQHF	TGTGCCAGCAATACAGGGGGCGTCAATCAGCCCCAGCATTTT
TRBV12-3/TRBV12-4	-	-	TRBJ1-2	CASSLGLNYGYTF	TGTGCCAGCAGTTTGGGCTTGAACTATGGCTACACCTTC
TRBV9	-	-	TRBJ1-1	CASSGSKAEAFF	TGTGCCAGCAGCGGTAGTAAAGCTGAAGCTTTCTTT
TRBV13	-	TRBD1	TRBJ1-1	CASSFPGGSNTEAFF	TGTGCCAGCAGCTTCCCAGGGGGATCGAACACTGAAGCTTTCTTT
TRBV2	-	-	TRBJ2-1	CASSASDPSYNEQFF	TGTGCCAGCAGCGCAAGCGACCCCTCCTACAATGAGCAGTTCTTC
TRBV9	-	-	TRBJ1-4	CASSVGDDRIGGKLFF	TGTGCCAGCAGCGTAGGTGATGACAGGATAGGCGGAAAACTGTTTTTT
TRBV5-1	once	TRBD1	TRBJ1-2	CATPRDRSYWGYTF	TGCGCCACCCCTCGGGACAGGTCTTATTGGGGCTACACCTTC
TRBV6-5	-	TRBD2	TRBJ2-7	CASSYGRGRGSYEQYF	TGTGCCAGCAGTTACGGGAGGGGCCGGGGCTCCTACGAGCAGTACTTC
TRBV6-6	-	-	TRBJ1-2	CASRSSGTNYGYTF	TGTGCCAGCAGGAGCAGCGGGACTAACTATGGCTACACCTTC
TRBV5-8	-	-	TRBJ1-2	CASSSISIGFYGYTF	TGTGCCAGCAGCTCAATTAGCATTGGATTCTATGGCTACACCTTC
TRBV27	-	-	TRBJ2-1	CASRVLGDPVEEFF	TGTGCCAGCAGGGTACTAGGTGACCCTGTCGAAGAGTTCTTC
TRBV12-3/TRBV12-4	-	-	TRBJ1-1	CASSLGGEAFF	TGTGCCAGCAGTTTGGGGGGAGAAGCTTTCTTT